Following are 5 T cell receptor beta chains from one sample sequenced in a study of CD8+ T cells in alopecia areata. As for treatment: oral pan-JAK inhibitor, 5-10 mg twice daily. Isolated RNA was reverse transcribed into cDNA used as the sequencing template. Data came from immunoSEQ multiplex PCR; TCRdb stores just in-frame clones and leaves some out. Among about 150,000 clones, around half were seen once, and the ten largest hold less than 20%. Here the sequenced sample was CD8+ T cells sorted from blood, taken at week 4, from a patient treated with tofacitinib. These receptors were taken from a human donor with alopecia areata.

This clone came up once. V gene TRBV29-1 combines with J gene TRBJ1-2, with 8 bases fitting TRBD1. The CDR3 contains 15 residues. Germline V gene sequence: CDR1 SQVTM, CDR2 ANQGSEA. The V segment lost 0 bases and the J segment 8 bases; nucleotides outside the gene matches: 11. The CDR3 region is CSVEDRGRPGWGYTF. In nucleotides, the CDR3 is TGCAGCGTTGAAGACAGGGGGCGACCTGGGTGGGGCTACACCTTC.

This clone has only a few counts. This chain links TRBV5-4 with TRBJ1-5; TRBD1 is a possible D gene (5 bases). CDR1 and CDR2 (germline): SGHNT, YYREEE (reference sequence). This CDR3 has 15 residues. Trimming shortened V by 1 base and J by 4 bases, and 12 bases separated the two germline ends. The DNA for the CDR3 is TGTGCCAGCAGCTTGAACGGGGGTTGGAATCAGCCCCAGCATTTT. This codes for CASSLNGGWNQPQHF.

J is TRBJ2-7 and V is TRBV4-3, with D possibly matching TRBD1 (6 bases). CDR1 LGHNA and CDR2 YSLEER come from the germline V gene. This CDR3 is 13 amino acids long. Trimming stripped 0 bases from V and 3 bases from J, with 6 bases between. The CDR3 DNA reads as TGCGCCAGCAGCCAAGACAGGGGCTACGAGCAGTACTTC. It specifies CASSQDRGYEQYF.

In DNA, the CDR3 is TGTGCCAGCAGCTTACGACTGCCCTTTGAAGCTTTCTTT. It specifies CASSLRLPFEAFF. The V gene is TRBV7-9, the J gene TRBJ1-1; no clear D. The germline V gene has CDR1 SEHNR and CDR2 FQNEAQ (reference sequence). This CDR3 contains 13 residues. V lost 2 bases and J lost 7, with 11 bases in between.

The chain is built from TRBV4-1 and TRBJ1-1; TRBD1 agrees at 7 bases. The CDR3 runs 14 residues. The ends lost 0 bases at V and 5 bases at J; junction bases unmatched: 3. Looked up from germline, CDR1 is MGHRA and CDR2 is YSYEKL. The CDR3 nucleotides are TGCGCCAGCAGCCAAGAGAGACAGGGAACTGAAGCTTTCTTT. Translating it yields CASSQERQGTEAFF.